This TCR beta chain was sequenced in a study of T cell repertoires in cytomegalovirus infection (dated by TCRdb to between 2019 and 2020). In the study overall: Donor HLA type was relevant to the analysis, as public TCR beta signatures indicated carriage of CMV infection together with the matching HLA type.

This clonotype has a single count. Which antigen it targets is not known. The input lacks base qualities; no much larger clone sits a single base away. One read alone is a weak basis. TCRdb names Illumina HiSeq 1500 as the instrument used. TCRdb reprocessing: public reads trimmed at Q25 with fastp, clones called with MiXCR, in-frame beta chains kept. Identical CDR3 proteins give one entry, which carries the most common genes and DNA. In all, the sample holds about 240,000 distinct CDR3 sequences, and approximately 6.7% of those were seen once. Under 7.5% of the sample goes to the ten largest clones. Study-level results and caveats: Carriers of CMV infection plus the relevant HLA type were discriminated by the cumulative frequency of public TCR beta family members in the study cohort and in an independent approximately 360-donor cohort. The ex vivo response was dominated by HLA-C-restricted CMV-specific TCR beta clonotypes, and the single most frequent clonotype in two of eight donors was supplied by these HLA-C-restricted clonotypes.

At the junction V is shortened by 8 bases and J by 3 bases, with 11 bases in between. Spanning cysteine to phenylalanine, the CDR3 consists of 12 amino acids. The only DNA kept is the CDR3, 36 bases in frame from the first base. The germline V gene (reference sequence) sets CDR1 to MNHNY and CDR2 to SVGAGI. The origin of this receptor is a human donor in good health (CMV status not recorded). Some clones in this sample may be carry-over from other donors' samples. The sample taken for sequencing was PBMCs. The receptor chain draws on TRBV6-6 and TRBJ2-7, with TRBD1 tentatively as D gene (6 bases match). This receptor carries the CDR3 CASGYRDYEQYF. The DNA sequence reads TGTGCCAGCGGATACAGGGACTACGAGCAGTACTTC.